The 29 T cell receptor beta chains presented below share a single source sample, sequenced in a study of CD8 T cells in ankylosing spondylitis. TCRdb re-analysed the 5' RACE reads in MiXCR, keeping a single row per CDR3 protein. The profile shows about 280,000 distinct CDR3 sequences, 20% of them singletons. The sequencing input was blood, either unsorted or a sorted T cell fraction (not recorded which). The receptors come from a male donor with ankylosing spondylitis or in good health (not recorded which).

This clonotype was observed at least ten times. The chain recombines TRBV20-1 with TRBJ2-7; D might be TRBD1 (6 bases). CDR3 length: 13 residues. V was trimmed by 6 bases and J by 5 bases, leaving 17 bases between them. The germline V gene encodes CDR1 DFQATT and CDR2 SNEGSKA (reference sequence). The CDR3 bases are TGCAGTGCCCGAACAGGGTTAGAGAACGAGCAGTACGTC. It encodes CSARTGLENEQYV.

The CDR3 here is CSAAGDAGTEAFF. The CDR3 DNA is TGCAGTGCTGCAGGGGATGCGGGCACTGAAGCTTTCTTT. The J gene is TRBJ1-1, the V gene TRBV20-1, with a possible D match to TRBD1 (6 bases). The CDR3 covers 13 residues. Germline CDR1 and CDR2: DFQATT and SNEGSKA (reference sequence). The germline V and J ends were trimmed by 5 bases and 4 bases, with 14 bases remaining between them.

This clonotype was seen a few times. The chain carries TRBV9 and TRBJ2-3; 8 bases agree with TRBD1. Trimming took 6 bases from V and 0 from J; bases not matched to a gene: 6. The CDR3 has 15 amino acids. The germline gives CDR1 SGDLS, CDR2 YYNGEE. CDR3 DNA: TGTGCCAGCACCGAGACAGGGGATAGCACAGATACGCAGTATTTT. Residues: CASTETGDSTDTQYF.

The rearrangement uses TRBV28 and TRBJ1-2; 9 nucleotides align to TRBD1. CDR1 and CDR2 from the germline V gene are MDHEN and SYDVKM. The CDR3 covers 16 residues. The junction had 11 bases not matched to a gene; V was cut back by 5 bases and J by 4 bases. This CDR3 reads CASSPGDRVIGYGYTF. Written as DNA, the CDR3 is TGTGCCAGCAGTCCCGGGGACAGGGTAATCGGCTATGGCTACACCTTC.

The chain has TRBV28 and TRBJ2-1; D not resolved. V lost 3 bases to trimming and J lost 4 bases, with 10 bases between them. Germline V lookup: CDR1 MDHEN, CDR2 SYDVKM. The CDR3 is 14 amino acids. The CDR3: CASSFEVLYNEQFF. CDR3 in DNA: TGTGCCAGCAGTTTTGAGGTGCTTTACAATGAGCAGTTCTTC.

In this sample, this clonotype turned up once. This CDR3 reads CASSRGQSSYNEQFF. The CDR3 nucleotides read TGTGCCAGCAGCCGGGGACAGAGCTCCTACAATGAGCAGTTCTTC. The V call is TRBV3-1, the J call TRBJ2-1; 7 positions agree with TRBD1. Germline CDR1 LGHDT, CDR2 YNNKEL (reference sequence). The CDR3 length is 15 residues. With 4 bases clipped from V and 0 bases from J, the junction kept 3 bases outside the gene matches.

As for this clonotype: This may stem from a read error, because a much larger clone lies one nucleotide away. V is TRBV5-1 and J is TRBJ1-2; D is possibly TRBD1 (6 bases). Trimming stripped 1 base from V and 7 bases from J, with 14 bases between. Germline V CDR1 and CDR2: SGHRS, YFSETQ. The CDR3 runs 14 residues. The CDR3 region is CASSLYVGTIGYTF. The DNA for the CDR3 is TGCGCCAGCAGCTTGTACGTCGGGACAATTGGCTACACCTTC. Looking up the rest from reference TRBV5-1 and TRBJ1-2 gives the full variable domain: KAGVTQTPRYLIKTRGQQVTLSCSPISGHRSVSWYQQTPGQGLQFLFEYFSETQRNKGNFPGRFSGRQFSNSRSEMNVSTLELGDSALYLCASSLYVGTIGYTFGSGTRLTVV.

This clonotype was picked up a small number of times. This chain joins TRBV27 and TRBJ1-2, with D unresolved. Trimming pared 5 bases from V and 8 bases from J, leaving 15 bases between. This CDR3 spans 13 amino acids. Germline V gene data show CDR1 as MNHEY and CDR2 as SMNVEV (reference sequence). This CDR3 is CASSPPGVGGYTF. Here the CDR3 DNA reads TGTGCCAGCAGTCCCCCCGGGGTTGGGGGCTACACCTTC.

This clonotype has just a few counts. The chain uses TRBV11-2 and TRBJ2-2, with TRBD2 matching 9 bases. The CDR3 has 17 amino acids. Unmatched junction bases numbered 12, after V lost 8 bases and J lost 2 bases. Germline V CDR1 and CDR2: SGHAT, FQNNGV. CDR3 coding DNA: TGTGCCAGCGAGGAGGGGGGACTAGCAATTAACACCGGGGAGCTGTTTTTT. Translation gives CASEEGGLAINTGELFF.

This clonotype was found many times. The chain couples TRBV9 to TRBJ2-3; 8 bases are a match to TRBD1. Germline assignment: CDR1 SGDLS and CDR2 YYNGEE. The CDR3 contains 16 residues. Germline trimming cut 3 bases from V and 5 bases from J; bases unmatched to any gene: 11. CDR3 region: CASSGPGGGIRDTQYF. CDR3 DNA: TGTGCCAGCAGCGGACCAGGGGGCGGGATTCGAGATACGCAGTATTTT.

This clonotype has at least ten counts. This rearrangement joins TRBV29-1 to TRBJ1-3; TRBD1 might be the D (5 bases). The V end was cut by 3 bases, the J end by 4 bases, with 13 bases between. CDR3 length equals 14 residues. CDR1 SQVTM and CDR2 ANQGSEA come from the germline V gene. Written as DNA, the CDR3 is TGCAGCGTTGATCTCCAGGGCTCCGGAAACACCATATATTTT. Translated, it gives CSVDLQGSGNTIYF.

The genes are TRBV3-1 and TRBJ1-2, with 7 bases lining up with TRBD1. Germline CDR1 is LGHDT and CDR2 is YNNKEL (reference sequence). This CDR3 contains 13 residues. Losses at the gene ends were 4 bases for V and 7 bases for J; bases not matched to a gene: 6. The CDR3 loop is CASSLQGLSGYTF. CDR3 coding DNA: TGTGCCAGCAGCCTACAGGGGCTTAGTGGCTACACCTTC.

This clonotype was observed a handful of times. The rearrangement links TRBV11-2 to TRBJ1-1; D might be TRBD1 (6 bases). The length of the CDR3 is 15 residues. Deletions cut 5 bases from V and 0 bases from J, with 13 bases between. Germline values: CDR1 SGHAT, CDR2 FQNNGV. The CDR3 bases are TGTGCCAGCAGCCCAAGGACAGCTATGAACACTGAAGCTTTCTTT. This sequence encodes CASSPRTAMNTEAFF.

The J gene is TRBJ2-1, the V gene TRBV12-3 or TRBV12-4, with 9 bases that match TRBD1. Trimming at V came to 6 bases and at J to 6 bases, leaving 9 bases not matched to a gene. The CDR3 runs to 15 residues. The chain's CDR3 is CASSRTGGAANEQFF. The DNA for the CDR3 is TGTGCCAGCAGCCGCACAGGGGGCGCGGCCAATGAGCAGTTCTTC.

The chain is built from TRBV7-9 and TRBJ2-5; D is unresolved. The CDR3 has 12 residues. CDR1 is SEHNR, CDR2 FQNEAQ, per germline (reference sequence). Trimming left V 8 bases short and J 5 bases short, with 12 bases between. CDR3 sequence reads: CASDLQSETQYF. DNA of the CDR3: TGTGCCAGCGATCTCCAATCCGAGACCCAGTACTTC.

Remarks on this clonotype: At one end, the junction sequence differs from germline, possibly due to a read error. V is TRBV7-8 and J is TRBJ2-1, with 12 bases that match TRBD2. The germline CDR1 and CDR2 sequences are SGHVS and FQNEAQ. CDR3 length equals 15 residues. CDR3: CTSSLMASGRAMVFF. CDR3 bases: TGTACCAGCAGCTTAATGGCTAGCGGGAGGGCCATGGTGTTCTTC. The complete variable domain, with remaining parts taken from reference TRBV7-8 and TRBJ2-1, reads GAGVSQSPRYKVAKRGQDVALRCDPISGHVSLFWYQQALGQGPEFLTYFQNEAQLDKSGLPSDRFFAERPEGSVSTLKIQRTQQEDSAVYLCTSSLMASGRAMVFFGPGTRLTVL.

This clonotype was found many times. The rearrangement joins TRBV29-1 to TRBJ1-1; 7 bases map to TRBD1. The CDR3 has 14 residues. The germline V gene encodes CDR1 SQVTM and CDR2 ANQGSEA. The J segment lost 1 base and the V segment lost 4 bases, leaving 6 bases of the junction unmatched. The CDR3 coding sequence is TGCAGCGTTGGGCGGGACAGTAAGAACACTGAAGCTTTCTTT. This encodes CSVGRDSKNTEAFF. Variable domain in full (rest from reference TRBV29-1 and TRBJ1-1): SAVISQKPSRDICQRGTSLTIQCQVDSQVTMMFWYRQQPGQSLTLIATANQGSEATYESGFVIDKFPISRPNLTFSTLTVSNMSPEDSSIYLCSVGRDSKNTEAFFGQGTRLTVV.

In this sample, this clonotype turned up many times. The chain employs TRBV27 and TRBJ2-5; no clear D. V shed 6 bases and J shed 5 bases, with 4 bases lying between them. The CDR3 sequence is 10 residues long. In germline, CDR1 is MNHEY, CDR2 SMNVEV (reference sequence). The CDR3 nucleotides are TGTGCCAGCAGAGGGGAGACCCAGTACTTC. Protein: CASRGETQYF.

The genes are TRBV3-1 and TRBJ2-1, with D possibly being TRBD2 (6 bases). V lost 1 base and J lost 6, with 10 bases in between. CDR3 length: 14 amino acids. Looked up from germline, CDR1 is LGHDT and CDR2 is YNNKEL (reference sequence). Here the CDR3 DNA reads TGTGCCAGCAGCCAAGGACTAGAAGTCAATGAGCAGTTCTTC. The encoded protein is CASSQGLEVNEQFF.

This clonotype was recorded many times. J is TRBJ2-2 and V is TRBV20-1, with TRBD2 matching over 10 bases. The germline gives CDR1 DFQATT, CDR2 SNEGSKA (reference sequence). The CDR3 covers 14 residues. V lost 6 bases, J lost 7 bases, and 8 bases stayed unmatched. The CDR3, as DNA: TGCAGTGCGGACACTAGCGGGGTGTACGGGGAGCTGTTTTTT. This gives the protein CSADTSGVYGELFF.

The chain couples TRBV9 to TRBJ2-1; D unresolved. The CDR3 sequence is 14 residues long. Germline CDR1 SGDLS, CDR2 YYNGEE. Trimming took 4 bases from V and 0 from J, leaving 8 bases between them. CDR3 in DNA: TGTGCCAGCAGCTTATCTAGCTCCTACAATGAGCAGTTCTTC. It yields the protein CASSLSSSYNEQFF.

This clonotype came up a few times. The V and J genes are TRBV20-1 and TRBJ2-1; no clear D. This CDR3 is built from 14 residues. CDR1 DFQATT and CDR2 SNEGSKA come from the germline V gene (reference sequence). V was trimmed by 6 bases and J by 8 bases, leaving 20 bases between them. CDR3 in amino acids: CSAPGTSWSDEQFF. As DNA, the CDR3 is TGCAGTGCCCCGGGCACGTCCTGGAGCGATGAGCAGTTCTTC.

This clonotype occurred a few times. The chain recombines TRBV9 with TRBJ2-3; D possibly corresponds to TRBD1 (5 bases). The germline gives CDR1 SGDLS, CDR2 YYNGEE. Trimming pared 0 bases from V and 2 bases from J, leaving 13 bases between. The CDR3 extends over 16 amino acids. The CDR3 sequence is CASSVGTTANTDTQYF. The CDR3 nucleotides are TGTGCCAGCAGCGTAGGGACGACAGCAAACACAGATACGCAGTATTTT.

The genes are TRBV5-1 and TRBJ2-1; D tentatively reads TRBD1 or TRBD2 (5 bases each). V lost 5 bases, J lost 8 bases, and 11 bases lay in between. From germline, CDR1 is SGHRS and CDR2 YFSETQ. CDR3 size: 12 residues. CDR3 nucleotide sequence: TGCGCCAGCAGAAAAGGGACCCATGAGCAGTTCTTC. It specifies CASRKGTHEQFF.

The chain carries TRBV6-5 and TRBJ1-1; D gene unclear. Germline lookup yields CDR1 MNHEY and CDR2 SVGAGI. The CDR3 consists of 15 residues. V gave up 0 bases and J gave up 4 bases, with 12 bases separating them. The CDR3 region is CASSYSGRAITEAFF. Written as DNA, the CDR3 is TGTGCCAGCAGTTACTCGGGGAGGGCTATCACTGAAGCTTTCTTT.

This clonotype has a handful of counts. The CDR3 spells CASSQRTGPFYGYTF. CDR3 sequence (DNA): TGTGCCAGCAGCCAGAGGACAGGGCCTTTCTATGGCTACACCTTC. This chain links TRBV5-6 with TRBJ1-2; TRBD1 agrees at 8 bases. V dropped 4 bases and J dropped 4; count of bases not matched to a gene: 9. The CDR3 contains 15 residues. From germline, CDR1 is SGHDT and CDR2 YYEEEE.

CDR3 amino acids: CAWSYPGPLADTQYF. Here the CDR3 DNA reads TGTGCCTGGAGTTACCCGGGACCCTTGGCAGATACGCAGTATTTT. The chain links TRBV30 to TRBJ2-3; D possibly uses TRBD1 or TRBD2 (5 bases each). Germline V CDR1 and CDR2: GTSNPN, SVGIG (reference sequence). Trimming removed 2 bases from V and 4 bases from J, with 16 bases in between. The CDR3 has 15 amino acids.

This clonotype has ten or more counts. V usage is TRBV10-3 and J usage is TRBJ2-2, with unresolved D. The CDR3 has 16 amino acids. V lost 2 bases, J lost 5 bases, and 15 bases lay in between. Germline V gene lookup returns CDR1 ENHRY and CDR2 SYGVKD. CDR3 amino acids: CAISEVDLVQTGELFF. For the CDR3, the DNA is TGTGCCATCAGTGAGGTGGACCTAGTTCAAACCGGGGAGCTGTTTTTT.

This clonotype has just a few counts. The CDR3 loop is CASSRTGEQFF. CDR3 DNA sequence: TGTGCCAGCAGTCGGACAGGGGAGCAGTTCTTC. The V and J genes are TRBV27 and TRBJ2-1, with TRBD1 identical over 8 bases. Germline V gene sequence: CDR1 MNHEY, CDR2 SMNVEV (reference sequence). V dropped 5 bases and J dropped 10; count of bases not matched to a gene: 1. CDR3 length equals 11 residues.